The T cell receptor (beta chain) under discussion was sequenced for a study of CD8+CD57+ T cells in acquired aplastic anemia (dated by TCRdb to between 2018 and 2020). Regarding the study in general: DNA extracted from sorted CD4+ and CD8+ cells had a mean of approximately 3.4 ug, with a range of about 0.2 to 30 ug. For healthy donor samples, the average read count was about 9.8 million for CD4+ cells and around 12 million for CD8+ cells.

Genomic DNA was used as template for profiling of TCR beta VDJ combinations and CDR3 sequences. An Illumina HiSeq 2000 was used for TCR repertoire sequencing. On the authors' methods: Repertoires were assessed using TRBV/TRBJ rearrangement plots, CDR3 size and DJ length profiles, and Simpson's diversity index. The most abundant DNA sequence in the deep sequencing data was taken as the immunodominant clone. CDR3 amino acid sequences were checked for sharing between subjects and were compared against published repertoires and the VDJdb database. Clones were called with MiXCR by TCRdb after fastp trimmed the public reads at Q25, and only in-frame beta chains were retained. Every distinct CDR3 protein forms one entry, paired with its most common genes and DNA. The V and J calls come from TCRdb's annotation, not from the publication. This sample lists about 130,000 distinct CDR3 sequences; 41% were detected once. Of the sample, 7.5% to 9.5% falls within the top ten clones.

General study outcomes and caveats: Roughly 30 CD8+ CDR3 sequences were shared between patients and controls but appeared highly expressed in patients and within their immunodominant clones. No significant difference in CD8+ Simpson's diversity was found between patients and healthy controls (P=0.060).

Of note for this clonotype: The target of this receptor is not known. No base qualities exist here, and no much larger clone lies one base off it.

The germline V gene (reference sequence) specifies LNHDA as CDR1 and SQIVND as CDR2. From its cysteine to its phenylalanine, the CDR3 spans 14 amino acids. The read is trimmed to its CDR3 DNA, 42 bases read in frame from base 1. From V the trimming removes 3 bases and from J it removes 6 bases, while the gene matches leave 4 bases of the junction unaccounted for. In the study, sorted CD4+ and CD8+ blood T cells from patients with severe aplastic anemia and from healthy subjects underwent deep sequencing of TCR repertoires. Ficoll-Paque density gradient centrifugation was used to isolate peripheral blood mononuclear cells. CD4+ and CD8+ T cells were sorted by FACS or magnetic beads before DNA extraction.

Recombination connected TRBV19 to TRBJ2-2, with TRBD2 identical over 7 junction bases. This TCR was recovered from a human donor in good health, serving as a control. The sample was sorted CD4+, CD8+, or CD8+CD57+ T cells (not recorded which) from PBMCs. CDR3 sequence: CASSIAGEAGELFF. The bases read TGTGCCAGTAGTATCGCGGGGGAAGCCGGGGAGCTGTTTTTT.